The 24 T cell receptor beta chains given below trace back to one sample, sequenced in a study of blood T cells in healthy people across ages. Using a J-beta primer mix together with a sample-barcoded 5' primer, a second PCR was run for roughly 6 to 12 cycles. TCRdb passed the 5' RACE reads through MiXCR, listing each CDR3 protein once. There are around 700,000 distinct CDR3 sequences in the sample; more than 20% occur only once, and 9.4% lies in the top ten. The data were also submitted as part of a second study, on T cells of mothers and their children.

The sample taken for sequencing was blood. These receptors were collected from a boy between 10 and 17 years old in good health.

The table lists this clonotype with a few counts. The junction differs from germline at one of its ends, possibly a read error. The chain carries TRBV10-3 and TRBJ2-5; 7 bases align to TRBD2. The CDR3 covers 15 residues. Germline lookup yields CDR1 ENHRY and CDR2 SYGVKD. Here the CDR3 reads CTISGESGVQETQYF. The CDR3 DNA sequence: TGTACCATCAGTGGGGAAAGCGGGGTTCAAGAGACCCAGTACTTC.

The V gene is TRBV28, the J gene TRBJ1-2; 9 positions match TRBD1. Germline V gene sequence: CDR1 MDHEN, CDR2 SYDVKM. The CDR3 sequence is 17 residues long. V dropped 4 bases and J dropped 4; count of bases not matched to a gene: 13. The CDR3 DNA follows: TGTGCCAGCAGTTCCATAGTCCGGGACAGGGATTCCTATGGCTACACCTTC. It is translated as CASSSIVRDRDSYGYTF.

V and J are TRBV11-1 and TRBJ2-5; 8 positions match TRBD1. Gene TRBJ2-7 matches the end of the DNA better, so the J call may be wrong. Germline V gives CDR1 SGHAT, CDR2 FQDESV (reference sequence). The CDR3 has 15 amino acids. CDR3 coding DNA: TGTGCCAGCAGCTTAAATCCAGGGGGCTTCTACGAGCAGTACTTC. The encoded protein is CASSLNPGGFYEQYF.

The table lists this clonotype with a few counts. This chain uses TRBV5-1 with TRBJ2-7, with D unresolved. The CDR3 has 14 residues. Germline CDR1 is SGHRS and CDR2 is YFSETQ. Trimming cost V 5 bases and J 0 bases, with 12 bases left between them. CDR3 amino acids: CASSFSTPSYEQYF. For the CDR3, the DNA is TGCGCCAGCAGTTTCTCGACACCCTCCTACGAGCAGTACTTC.

This clonotype was observed many times. The J gene is TRBJ2-7, the V gene TRBV11-1; D ambiguous. V was shortened by 1 base and J by 2 bases, with 6 bases between the two germline ends. CDR3 size: 13 residues. Looked up from germline, CDR1 is SGHAT and CDR2 is FQDESV (reference sequence). The chain's CDR3 is CASSLDSTYEQYF. CDR3 bases: TGTGCCAGCAGCTTAGACAGTACCTACGAGCAGTACTTC.

The chain joins TRBV6-5 to TRBJ1-3; a weak D match, TRBD1 (6 bases). Germline values: CDR1 MNHEY, CDR2 SVGAGI. The CDR3 consists of 15 residues. V lost 5 bases, J lost 7 bases, and 18 bases lay in between. CDR3 sequence: CASSPNRDKWNTIYF. DNA for the CDR3: TGTGCCAGCAGTCCCAACCGGGACAAATGGAACACCATATATTTT.

This chain connects TRBV28 to TRBJ2-3; TRBD2 aligns across 15 bases. The CDR3 extends over 17 amino acids. Trimming at V came to 7 bases and at J to 0 bases, leaving 5 bases not matched to a gene. Germline loops: CDR1 MDHEN, CDR2 SYDVKM. This CDR3 reads CASKGLAGGPSTDTQYF. The CDR3 DNA sequence: TGTGCCAGCAAGGGACTAGCGGGGGGCCCTAGCACAGATACGCAGTATTTT.

This clonotype was observed a handful of times. The rearrangement uses TRBV7-9 and TRBJ2-5; maybe TRBD2 (6 bases). The ends were cut back, 0 bases at V and 7 bases at J, with 9 bases in the middle. The CDR3 extends over 13 amino acids. CDR1 SEHNR and CDR2 FQNEAQ come from the germline V gene (reference sequence). CDR3 in DNA: TGTGCCAGCAGCTTAGCGGGGGGACGGACCCAGTACTTC. Translated: CASSLAGGRTQYF.

The V call is TRBV16, the J call TRBJ1-5; 7 positions agree with TRBD1. Germline V CDR1 and CDR2: KGHSY, FQNENV. Trimming removed 2 bases from V and 2 bases from J; junction bases left unmatched: 3. The CDR3 consists of 15 residues. CDR3 DNA: TGTGCCAGCAGCCAAGATGGACAGGGCAATCAGCCCCAGCATTTT. Translation gives CASSQDGQGNQPQHF.

This clonotype was picked up a small number of times. CDR3 sequence reads: CASSSPAGTSETLQETQYF. The CDR3 DNA follows: TGTGCCAGCAGCTCCCCGGCGGGTACTAGCGAGACACTACAAGAGACCCAGTACTTC. The chain recombines TRBV11-2 with TRBJ2-5; 7 bases are a match to TRBD2. The CDR3 sequence is 19 residues long. Germline CDR1 and CDR2: SGHAT and FQNNGV. Losses at the gene ends were 4 bases for V and 2 bases for J; bases not matched to a gene: 19.

Here the CDR3 DNA reads TGTGCCAGCAGCCGGGGAACAGTAAGCGAGCAGTACTTC. Translating it yields CASSRGTVSEQYF. This chain joins TRBV5-6 and TRBJ2-7; weak D call: TRBD2 (5 bases). CDR1 and CDR2 from the germline V gene are SGHDT and YYEEEE. The V end was cut by 4 bases, the J end by 6 bases, with 14 bases between. The CDR3 is made up of 13 amino acids.

This rearrangement joins TRBV15 to TRBJ2-7; TRBD1 is a possible D gene (6 bases). V was pared by 0 bases and J by 3 bases, with 9 bases between. Germline V gene lookup returns CDR1 LNHNV and CDR2 YYDKDF (reference sequence). This CDR3 has 14 residues. For the CDR3, the DNA is TGTGCCACCAGCAGAGATATAGGGGGCTACGAGCAGTACTTC. Protein sequence: CATSRDIGGYEQYF. The full variable domain, rest sourced from reference TRBV15 and TRBJ2-7, is DAMVIQNPRYQVTQFGKPVTLSCSQTLNHNVMYWYQQKSSQAPKLLFHYYDKDFNNEADTPDNFQSRRPNTSFCFLDIRSPGLGDTAMYLCATSRDIGGYEQYFGPGTRLTVT.

This clonotype was counted ten times or more. The V call is TRBV25-1, the J call TRBJ1-1; TRBD1 matches 7 bases. This CDR3 contains 12 residues. The V segment lost 5 bases and the J segment 5 bases; nucleotides outside the gene matches: 2. In germline, CDR1 is MGHDK, CDR2 SYGVNS. The CDR3 sequence is CASSSQGTEAFF. For the CDR3, the DNA is TGTGCCAGCAGTTCACAGGGGACTGAAGCTTTCTTT.

Details on this clonotype: Its ends do not fully match the called genes, so a read error is possible. The rearrangement joins TRBV3-1 to TRBJ2-5; TRBD2 agrees at 13 bases. The CDR3 runs to 16 residues. Germline-derived CDR1 and CDR2 are LGHDT and YNNKEL (reference sequence). The CDR3 spells CASSQNQLAGGETQCF. The CDR3 bases are TGTGCCAGCAGCCAAAACCAACTAGCGGGAGGGGAGACCCAGTGCTTC.

The V call is TRBV24-1, the J call TRBJ1-5, with D perhaps TRBD1 (5 bases). V shed 7 bases and J shed 0 bases, with 9 bases lying between them. Germline loops: CDR1 KGHDR, CDR2 SFDVKD. This CDR3 region has 14 residues. The CDR3 DNA is TGTGCCACCAGCAAGACAGATAGCAATCAGCCCCAGCATTTT. Translation gives CATSKTDSNQPQHF.

Here the CDR3 reads CSVAGRLGGEAFF. For the CDR3, the DNA is TGCAGCGTCGCCGGACGCTTAGGGGGTGAAGCTTTCTTT. The chain has TRBV29-1 and TRBJ1-1; tentatively, D is TRBD1 (6 bases). The CDR3 is 13 residues long. V gave up 6 bases and J gave up 7 bases, with 18 bases separating them. Germline V gene lookup returns CDR1 SQVTM and CDR2 ANQGSEA. Together with reference TRBV29-1 and TRBJ1-1, the CDR3 gives the full variable domain: SAVISQKPSRDICQRGTSLTIQCQVDSQVTMMFWYRQQPGQSLTLIATANQGSEATYESGFVIDKFPISRPNLTFSTLTVSNMSPEDSSIYLCSVAGRLGGEAFFGQGTRLTVV.

In this sample, this clonotype turned up a few times. The chain carries TRBV20-1 and TRBJ2-1; D gene ambiguous. The CDR3 is 12 residues long. Germline values: CDR1 DFQATT, CDR2 SNEGSKA (reference sequence). Deletions cut 1 base from V and 10 bases from J, with 11 bases between. This CDR3 reads CSARVPLGEQFF. CDR3 bases: TGCAGTGCTAGAGTTCCCCTGGGGGAGCAGTTCTTC.

The table lists this clonotype with a few counts. This chain joins TRBV4-1 and TRBJ2-1, with 7 positions matching TRBD1. The J call could be wrong; TRBJ2-7 is a better fit for the DNA end. The CDR3 consists of 14 residues. Germline V gives CDR1 MGHRA, CDR2 YSYEKL. In DNA form, the CDR3 reads TGCGCCAGCAGCCAACCGGGACAGACTCGGGAGCAGTACTTC. Protein sequence: CASSQPGQTREQYF.

The chain recombines TRBV28 with TRBJ2-7; 8 nucleotides align to TRBD1. Trimming at V came to 6 bases and at J to 3 bases, leaving 10 bases not matched to a gene. There are 15 residues in the CDR3. Germline V lookup: CDR1 MDHEN, CDR2 SYDVKM. CDR3 in amino acids: CASRYRDRWGYEQYF. CDR3 coding DNA: TGTGCCAGCAGATACCGGGACAGGTGGGGCTACGAGCAGTACTTC. The variable domain in full, with the rest retrieved from reference TRBV28 and TRBJ2-7, is DVKVTQSSRYLVKRTGEKVFLECVQDMDHENMFWYRQDPGLGLRLIYFSYDVKMKEKGDIPEGYSVSREKKERFSLILESASTNQTSMYLCASRYRDRWGYEQYFGPGTRLTVT.

V and J are TRBV10-2 and TRBJ2-5; 8 nucleotides agree with TRBD2. TRBJ2-7 matches the DNA end more closely, so the J call is doubtful. The CDR3 is 15 amino acids. Germline assignment: CDR1 WSHSY and CDR2 SAAADI. The CDR3 region is CASSEAGGLSYEQYF. CDR3 DNA sequence: TGCGCCAGCAGTGAGGCGGGAGGCCTCTCCTACGAGCAGTACTTC.

The gene calls are TRBV28 and TRBJ1-2; 8 nucleotides match TRBD1. The CDR3 runs 16 residues. V was clipped by 6 bases and J by 8 bases; unmatched bases: 17. Germline values: CDR1 MDHEN, CDR2 SYDVKM. The CDR3 loop reads CASSSLLRRQGPGYTF. The CDR3 DNA follows: TGTGCCAGCAGCTCCCTGCTCCGGAGACAGGGGCCCGGCTACACCTTC.

This clonotype was observed a few times. The gene calls are TRBV12-3 or TRBV12-4 and TRBJ2-7; the D is unclear. The CDR3 sequence is 13 residues long. The V end was cut by 5 bases, the J end by 2 bases, with 10 bases between. The CDR3 loop reads CASSTRPTYEQYF. In DNA form, the CDR3 reads TGTGCCAGCAGTACCCGACCGACCTACGAGCAGTACTTC.

The chain joins TRBV6-1 to TRBJ1-1; D is ambiguous. The CDR3 runs 14 residues. Looked up from germline, CDR1 is MNHNS and CDR2 is SASEGT. Trimming stripped 8 bases from V and 1 base from J, with 14 bases between. This CDR3 reads CASSSHLENTEAFF. CDR3 in DNA: TGTGCCAGCTCTAGCCATTTGGAGAACACTGAAGCTTTCTTT.

The rearrangement joins TRBV20-1 to TRBJ2-3; D is undetermined. Germline loops: CDR1 DFQATT, CDR2 SNEGSKA (reference sequence). CDR3 size: 14 residues. With 1 base removed from V and 3 bases from J, the gap between germline ends came to 11 bases. This CDR3 reads CSARVLAATDTQYF. CDR3 DNA: TGCAGTGCTAGAGTGTTGGCGGCGACAGATACGCAGTATTTT.